This T cell receptor beta chain was identified in a study of radiation and T cells in renal cell carcinoma. Deletions cut 1 base from V and 1 base from J, with 14 bases between. The CDR3 spans 16 residues. The germline CDR1 and CDR2 sequences are SGHRS and YFSETQ. TCRdb keeps only in-frame clones here, not all; method: immunoSEQ multiplex PCR. The table has over 85,000 clones, just under 85% seen once. This sample's time point: blood 4 weeks post-SBRT, at nephrectomy. Treatment meaning: 15 Gy SBRT to primary tumor, nephrectomy 4 weeks later. Nephrectomy followed 15 Gy stereotactic body radiation by 4 weeks. Blood was sampled at baseline, 2 weeks and 4 weeks after SBRT. This clone was recorded only once.

This rearrangement joins TRBV5-1 to TRBJ1-1, with D possibly TRBD1 on 5 matching bases. The input for sequencing was blood, taken from a patient whose treatment included radiotherapy and nephrectomy. The sequence was collected from a man between 45 and 60 years old with renal cell carcinoma. The CDR3 DNA follows: TGCGCCAGCAGCTTGAAAGCGTCGGGACCGAACACTGAAGCTTTCTTT. Protein product: CASSLKASGPNTEAFF.